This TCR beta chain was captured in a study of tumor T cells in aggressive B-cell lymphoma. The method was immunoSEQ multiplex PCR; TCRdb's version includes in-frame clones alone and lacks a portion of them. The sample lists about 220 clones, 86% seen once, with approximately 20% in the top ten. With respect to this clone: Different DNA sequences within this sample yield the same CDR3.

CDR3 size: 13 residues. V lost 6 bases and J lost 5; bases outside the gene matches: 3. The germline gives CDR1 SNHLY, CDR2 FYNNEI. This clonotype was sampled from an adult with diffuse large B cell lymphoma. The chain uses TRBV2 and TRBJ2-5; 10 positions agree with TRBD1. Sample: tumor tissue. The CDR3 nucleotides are TGTGCCAGCAGACGACAGGGGGCGGAGACCCAGTACTTC. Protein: CASRRQGAETQYF.